These 2 T cell receptor beta chains originate from one sample sequenced in a study of T cell changes during pregnancy in multiple sclerosis. Profiling relied on immunoSEQ multiplex PCR, and the TCRdb table lists in-frame clones only, not all of them. The repertoire holds about 60,000 clones, with about 91% as singletons. The material sequenced was CD4+ T cells from peripheral blood mononuclear cells, taken in the second trimester of pregnancy. The source is a female donor with multiple sclerosis, enrolled in a pregnancy study.

The chain joins TRBV28 to TRBJ2-3; 7 nucleotides match TRBD2. The V and J ends lost 4 bases and 3 bases, in that order; junction bases with no gene match: 1. The CDR3 has 13 amino acids. Germline V CDR1 and CDR2: MDHEN, SYDVKM. CDR3 residues: CASSSAGTDTQYF. CDR3 in DNA: TGTGCCAGCAGTTCAGCGGGGACAGATACGCAGTATTTT.

The rearrangement links TRBV4-2 to TRBJ2-3, with 8 bases that match TRBD2. The CDR3 extends over 17 amino acids. Germline loops: CDR1 LGHNA, CDR2 YNFKEQ. V shed 0 bases and J 4 bases; nucleotides not matched to a gene: 9. This CDR3 is CASSQDTGGGGADTQYF. DNA for the CDR3: TGTGCCAGCAGCCAAGATACGGGGGGGGGCGGCGCAGATACGCAGTATTTT.